The 2 T cell receptor beta chains in this list originate from one sample, sequenced in a study of shared clonotypes between healthy human individuals. Data came from immunoSEQ multiplex PCR; TCRdb stores just in-frame clones and leaves some out. This table has millions of clones, about 95% appearing once. Terminally differentiated effector memory CD45RA+ cells were left out of the naive CD8 fraction, which was CD45RO-negative and positively selected for CCR7. Sequenced material: naive CD8+ T cells sorted from blood. The receptors derive from a young man in good health.

The table lists this clone with a count of one. Different DNA sequences within this sample yield the same CDR3. The chain joins TRBV11-2 to TRBJ1-2, with D perhaps matching TRBD1 (5 bases). V dropped 6 bases and J dropped 0 bases, with 11 bases sitting between them. Germline values: CDR1 SGHAT, CDR2 FQNNGV. The CDR3 sequence is 14 residues long. CDR3 amino acids: CASSLAGPNYGYTF. The CDR3 DNA reads as TGTGCCAGCAGTCTCGCGGGACCTAACTATGGCTACACCTTC.

The chain recombines TRBV7-8 with TRBJ1-2; D possibly corresponds to TRBD1 (5 bases). This CDR3 comprises 14 residues. Germline V gives CDR1 SGHVS, CDR2 FQNEAQ. The V end lost 0 bases, the J end lost 2 bases, and 7 bases lay between the germline ends. The DNA of the CDR3 is TGTGCCAGCAGCTTAGCCGAGGGGAACTATGGCTACACCTTC. Its protein product is CASSLAEGNYGYTF.